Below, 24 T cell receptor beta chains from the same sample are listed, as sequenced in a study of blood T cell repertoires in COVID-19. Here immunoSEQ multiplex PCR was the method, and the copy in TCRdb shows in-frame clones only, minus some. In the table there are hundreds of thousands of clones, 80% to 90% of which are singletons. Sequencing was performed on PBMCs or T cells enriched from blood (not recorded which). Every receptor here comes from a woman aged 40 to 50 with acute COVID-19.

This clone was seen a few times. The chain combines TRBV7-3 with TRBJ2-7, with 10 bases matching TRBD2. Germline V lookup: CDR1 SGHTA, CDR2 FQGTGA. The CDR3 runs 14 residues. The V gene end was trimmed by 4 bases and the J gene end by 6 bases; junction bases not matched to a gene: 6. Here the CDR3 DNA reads TGTGCCAGCAGCTACTCTAGCGGGAGTACCGAGCAGTACTTC. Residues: CASSYSSGSTEQYF.

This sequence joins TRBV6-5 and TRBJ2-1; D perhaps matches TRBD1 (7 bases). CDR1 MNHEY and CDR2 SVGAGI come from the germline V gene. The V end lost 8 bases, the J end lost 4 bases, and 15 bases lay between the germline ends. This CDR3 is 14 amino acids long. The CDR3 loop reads CASWGDSIYNEQFF. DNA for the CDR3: TGTGCCAGCTGGGGGGACAGTATATACAATGAGCAGTTCTTC.

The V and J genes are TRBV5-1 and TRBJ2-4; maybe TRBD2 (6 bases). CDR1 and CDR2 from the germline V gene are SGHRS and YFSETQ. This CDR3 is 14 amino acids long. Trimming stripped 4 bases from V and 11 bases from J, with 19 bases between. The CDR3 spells CASSTIHGTGVQYF. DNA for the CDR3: TGCGCCAGCAGCACTATACACGGGACGGGGGTTCAGTACTTC.

The chain's CDR3 is CSAPTQETQYF. The CDR3 nucleotides read TGCAGTGCTCCCACACAAGAGACCCAGTACTTC. The V and J genes are TRBV20-1 and TRBJ2-5; no definite D call. CDR3 length equals 11 residues. CDR1 and CDR2 from the germline V gene are DFQATT and SNEGSKA (reference sequence). V lost 5 bases, J lost 2 bases, and 6 bases lay in between.

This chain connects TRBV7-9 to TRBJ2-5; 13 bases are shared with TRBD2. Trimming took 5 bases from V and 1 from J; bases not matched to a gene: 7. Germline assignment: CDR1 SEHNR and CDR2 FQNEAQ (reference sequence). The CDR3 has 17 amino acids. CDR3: CASSAGTSGNLQETQYF. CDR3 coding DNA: TGTGCCAGCAGCGCCGGGACTAGCGGGAACCTCCAAGAGACCCAGTACTTC.

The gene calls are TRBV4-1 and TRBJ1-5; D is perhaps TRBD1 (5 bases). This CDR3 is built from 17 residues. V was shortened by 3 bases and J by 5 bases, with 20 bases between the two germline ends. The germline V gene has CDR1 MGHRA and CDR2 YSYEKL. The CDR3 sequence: CASSHAPLGREDQPQHF. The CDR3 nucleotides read TGCGCCAGCAGCCATGCCCCTCTCGGCAGGGAAGATCAGCCCCAGCATTTT.

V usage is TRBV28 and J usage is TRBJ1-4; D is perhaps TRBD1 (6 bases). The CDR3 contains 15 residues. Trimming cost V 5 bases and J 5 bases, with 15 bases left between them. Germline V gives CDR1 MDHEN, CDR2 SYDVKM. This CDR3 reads CASSPRGGTNEKLFF. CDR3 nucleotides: TGTGCCAGCAGTCCACGGGGGGGGACAAATGAAAAACTGTTTTTT.

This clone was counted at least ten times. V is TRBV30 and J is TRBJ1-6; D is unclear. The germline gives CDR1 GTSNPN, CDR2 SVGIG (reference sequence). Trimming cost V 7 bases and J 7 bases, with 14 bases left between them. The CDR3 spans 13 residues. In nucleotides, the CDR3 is TGTGCCTTCCATCGGGGAACCAATTCACCCCTCCACTTT. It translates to CAFHRGTNSPLHF.

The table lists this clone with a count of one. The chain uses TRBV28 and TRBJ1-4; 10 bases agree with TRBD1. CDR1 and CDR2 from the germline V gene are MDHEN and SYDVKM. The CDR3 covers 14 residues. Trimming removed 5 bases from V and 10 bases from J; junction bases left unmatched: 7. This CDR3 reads CASSRQGAVGKLFF. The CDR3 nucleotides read TGTGCCAGCAGTCGACAGGGGGCAGTGGGAAAACTGTTTTTT.

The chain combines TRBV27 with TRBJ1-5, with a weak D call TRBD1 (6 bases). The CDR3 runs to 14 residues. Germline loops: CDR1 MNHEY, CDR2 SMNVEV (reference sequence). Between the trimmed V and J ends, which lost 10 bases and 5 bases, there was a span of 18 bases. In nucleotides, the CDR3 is TGTGCCACCAGGGGAATGCGGGGTGATCAGCCCCAGCATTTT. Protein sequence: CATRGMRGDQPQHF.

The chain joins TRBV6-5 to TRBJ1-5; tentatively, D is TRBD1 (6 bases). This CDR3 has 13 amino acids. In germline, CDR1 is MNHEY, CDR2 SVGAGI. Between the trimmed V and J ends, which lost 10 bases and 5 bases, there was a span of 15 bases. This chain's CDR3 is CATKSGVDQPQHF. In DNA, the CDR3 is TGTGCCACCAAGTCAGGGGTCGATCAGCCCCAGCATTTT.

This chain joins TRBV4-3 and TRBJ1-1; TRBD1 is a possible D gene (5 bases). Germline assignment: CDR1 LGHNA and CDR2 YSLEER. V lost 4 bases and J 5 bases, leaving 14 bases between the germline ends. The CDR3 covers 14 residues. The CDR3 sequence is CASSPRGVRTEAFF. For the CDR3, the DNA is TGCGCCAGCAGCCCCCGGGGGGTACGGACTGAAGCTTTCTTT.

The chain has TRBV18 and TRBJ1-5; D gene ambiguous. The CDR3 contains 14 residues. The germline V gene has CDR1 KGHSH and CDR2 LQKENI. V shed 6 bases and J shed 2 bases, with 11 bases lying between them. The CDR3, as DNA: TGTGCCAGCTCGCCGACGGGTGGCAATCAGCCCCAGCATTTT. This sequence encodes CASSPTGGNQPQHF. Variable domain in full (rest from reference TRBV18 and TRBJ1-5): NAGVMQNPRHLVRRRGQEARLRCSPMKGHSHVYWYRQLPEEGLKFMVYLQKENIIDESGMPKERFSAEFPKEGPSILRIQQVVRGDSAAYFCASSPTGGNQPQHFGDGTRLSIL.

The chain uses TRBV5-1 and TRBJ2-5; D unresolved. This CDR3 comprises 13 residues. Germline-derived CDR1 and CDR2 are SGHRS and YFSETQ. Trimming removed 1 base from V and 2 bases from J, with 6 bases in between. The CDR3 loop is CASSLPVQETQYF. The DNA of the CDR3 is TGCGCCAGCAGCTTGCCCGTTCAAGAGACCCAGTACTTC.

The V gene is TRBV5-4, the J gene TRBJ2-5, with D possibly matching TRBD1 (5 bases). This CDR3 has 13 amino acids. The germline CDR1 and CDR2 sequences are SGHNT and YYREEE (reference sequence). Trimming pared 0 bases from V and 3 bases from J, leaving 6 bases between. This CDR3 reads CASSLGQKETQYF. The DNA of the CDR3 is TGTGCCAGCAGCTTGGGACAGAAAGAGACCCAGTACTTC. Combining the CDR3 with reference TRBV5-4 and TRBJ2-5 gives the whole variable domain ETGVTQSPTHLIKTRGQQVTLRCSSQSGHNTVSWYQQALGQGPQFIFQYYREEENGRGNFPPRFSGLQFPNYSSELNVNALELDDSALYLCASSLGQKETQYFGPGTRLLVL.

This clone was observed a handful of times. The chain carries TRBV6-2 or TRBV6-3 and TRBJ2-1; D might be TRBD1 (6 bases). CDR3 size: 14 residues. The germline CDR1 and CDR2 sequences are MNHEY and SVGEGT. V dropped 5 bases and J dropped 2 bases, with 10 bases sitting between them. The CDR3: CASSNRVAYNEQFF. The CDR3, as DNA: TGTGCCAGCAGTAACAGGGTCGCCTACAATGAGCAGTTCTTC.

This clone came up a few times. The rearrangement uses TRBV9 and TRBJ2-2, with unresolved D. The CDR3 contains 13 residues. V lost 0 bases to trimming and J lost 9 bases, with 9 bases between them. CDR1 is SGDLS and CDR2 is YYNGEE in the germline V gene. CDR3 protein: CASSVEASRELFF. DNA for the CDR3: TGTGCCAGCAGCGTAGAAGCCTCCCGGGAGCTGTTTTTT.

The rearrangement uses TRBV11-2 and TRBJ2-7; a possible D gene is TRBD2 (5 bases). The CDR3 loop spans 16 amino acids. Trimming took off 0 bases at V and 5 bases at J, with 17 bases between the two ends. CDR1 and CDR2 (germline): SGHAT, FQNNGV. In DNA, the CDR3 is TGTGCCAGCAGCTTAGATCTGGTAGCGCGCGCCAACGAGCAGTACTTC. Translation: CASSLDLVARANEQYF.

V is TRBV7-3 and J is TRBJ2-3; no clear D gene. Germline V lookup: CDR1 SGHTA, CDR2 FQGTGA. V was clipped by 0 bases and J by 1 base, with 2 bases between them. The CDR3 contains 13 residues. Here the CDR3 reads CASSLTGTDTQYF. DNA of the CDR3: TGTGCCAGCAGCTTAACCGGCACAGATACGCAGTATTTT.

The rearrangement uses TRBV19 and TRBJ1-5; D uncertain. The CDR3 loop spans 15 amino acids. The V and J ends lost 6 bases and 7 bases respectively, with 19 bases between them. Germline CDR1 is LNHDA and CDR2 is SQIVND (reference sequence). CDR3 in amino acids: CASRELWRDLQPQHF. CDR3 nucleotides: TGTGCCAGTAGGGAGCTTTGGCGAGATTTACAGCCCCAGCATTTT.

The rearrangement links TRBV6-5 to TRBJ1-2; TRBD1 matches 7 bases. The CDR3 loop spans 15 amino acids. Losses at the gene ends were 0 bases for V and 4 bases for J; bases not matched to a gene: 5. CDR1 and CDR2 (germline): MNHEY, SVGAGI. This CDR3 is CASSYSRGPGYGYTF. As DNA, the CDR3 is TGTGCCAGCAGTTACTCGAGGGGGCCAGGCTATGGCTACACCTTC.

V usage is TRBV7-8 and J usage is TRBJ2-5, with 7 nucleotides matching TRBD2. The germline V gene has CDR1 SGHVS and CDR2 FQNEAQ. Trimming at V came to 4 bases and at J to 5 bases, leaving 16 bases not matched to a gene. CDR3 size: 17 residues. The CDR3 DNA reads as TGTGCCAGCAGCTACGGACTAGGGACGAGAGAGGGGGAGACCCAGTACTTC. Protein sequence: CASSYGLGTREGETQYF.

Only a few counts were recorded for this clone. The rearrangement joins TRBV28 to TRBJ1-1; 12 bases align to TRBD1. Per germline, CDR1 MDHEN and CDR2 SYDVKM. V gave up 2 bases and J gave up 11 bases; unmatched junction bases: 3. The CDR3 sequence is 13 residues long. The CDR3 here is CASSLGTGGRAFF. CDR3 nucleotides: TGTGCCAGCAGTTTAGGGACAGGGGGCAGGGCTTTCTTT.

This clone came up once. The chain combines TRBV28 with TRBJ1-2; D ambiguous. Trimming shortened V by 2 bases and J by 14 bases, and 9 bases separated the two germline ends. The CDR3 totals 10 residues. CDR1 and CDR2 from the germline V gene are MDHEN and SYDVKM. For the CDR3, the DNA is TGTGCCAGCAGTTTACTTGTGACAACCTTC. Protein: CASSLLVTTF.